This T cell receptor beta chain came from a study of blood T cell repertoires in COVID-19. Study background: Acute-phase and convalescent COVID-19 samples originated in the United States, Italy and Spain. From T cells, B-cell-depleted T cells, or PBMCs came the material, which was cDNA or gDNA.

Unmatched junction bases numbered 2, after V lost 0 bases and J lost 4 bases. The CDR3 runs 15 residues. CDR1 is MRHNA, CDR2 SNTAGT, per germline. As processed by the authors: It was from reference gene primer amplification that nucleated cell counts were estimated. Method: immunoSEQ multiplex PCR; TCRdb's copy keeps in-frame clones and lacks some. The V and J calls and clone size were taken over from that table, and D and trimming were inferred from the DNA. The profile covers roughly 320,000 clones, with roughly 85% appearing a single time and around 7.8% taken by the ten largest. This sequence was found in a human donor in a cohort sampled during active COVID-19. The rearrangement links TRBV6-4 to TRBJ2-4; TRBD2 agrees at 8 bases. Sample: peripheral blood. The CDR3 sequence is CASSDSTSGKNIQYF. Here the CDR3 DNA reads TGTGCCAGCAGTGACTCCACTAGCGGTAAAAACATTCAGTACTTC.